A single sample gave rise to the 5 T cell receptor beta chains below, sequenced in a study of shared clonotypes between healthy human individuals. The table came from immunoSEQ multiplex PCR; TCRdb's copy has only in-frame clones and leaves some out. Among millions of clones listed, around 94% were seen once. The source material was naive CD4+ T cells sorted from blood. As to subset: CD45RA+ positively selected. Receptors were obtained from a man in his late teens or twenties in good health.

The count of this clone is one. The V gene is TRBV7-2, the J gene TRBJ1-1; 7 nucleotides line up with TRBD1. The CDR3 has 13 amino acids. With V trimmed by 4 bases and J by 10 bases, 9 bases remained unmatched. Per germline, CDR1 SGHTA and CDR2 FQGNSA. Here the CDR3 reads CASSSDYRGTAFF. CDR3 bases: TGTGCCAGCAGCTCAGATTACAGGGGAACAGCTTTCTTT. The variable domain in full, with the rest retrieved from reference TRBV7-2 and TRBJ1-1, is GAGVSQSPSNKVTEKGKDVELRCDPISGHTALYWYRQSLGQGLEFLIYFQGNSAPDKSGLPSDRFSAERTGGSVSTLTIQRTQQEDSAVYLCASSSDYRGTAFFGQGTRLTVV.

This chain links TRBV5-6 with TRBJ1-1, with TRBD1 as a possible D gene (5 bases). From germline, CDR1 is SGHDT and CDR2 YYEEEE. CDR3 length equals 15 residues. With 4 bases removed from V and 6 bases from J, the gap between germline ends came to 19 bases. CDR3 sequence reads: CASSPSRWEGSEAFF. CDR3 nucleotides: TGTGCCAGCAGCCCGTCCCGGTGGGAGGGGTCTGAAGCTTTCTTT. The variable domain in full, with the rest retrieved from reference TRBV5-6 and TRBJ1-1, is DAGVTQSPTHLIKTRGQQVTLRCSPKSGHDTVSWYQQALGQGPQFIFQYYEEEERQRGNFPDRFSGHQFPNYSSELNVNALLLGDSALYLCASSPSRWEGSEAFFGQGTRLTVV.

V gene TRBV28 combines with J gene TRBJ2-2, with D maybe TRBD1 (6 bases). Trimming left V 5 bases short and J 4 bases short, with 14 bases between. Looked up from germline, CDR1 is MDHEN and CDR2 is SYDVKM. This CDR3 has 15 residues. The CDR3 DNA reads as TGTGCCAGCAGTCCCAATGACAGGATCACCGGGGAGCTGTTTTTT. It yields the protein CASSPNDRITGELFF. The full variable domain, completed using reference TRBV28 and TRBJ2-2, is DVKVTQSSRYLVKRTGEKVFLECVQDMDHENMFWYRQDPGLGLRLIYFSYDVKMKEKGDIPEGYSVSREKKERFSLILESASTNQTSMYLCASSPNDRITGELFFGEGSRLTVL.

CDR3 DNA: TGTGCCAGCAGCTTAGCGGGGGGGACAGGGCCAAACGAGCAGTACTTC. It specifies CASSLAGGTGPNEQYF. The chain carries TRBV7-2 and TRBJ2-7; TRBD1 matches at 9 bases. There are 16 residues in the CDR3. V lost 0 bases to trimming and J lost 5 bases; unmatched junction nucleotides: 8. Germline-derived CDR1 and CDR2 are SGHTA and FQGNSA.

This chain uses TRBV10-1 with TRBJ1-4; no clear D gene. The CDR3 has 16 residues. Germline values: CDR1 WNHNN, CDR2 SYGVQD (reference sequence). With 0 bases removed from V and 11 bases from J, the gap between germline ends came to 19 bases. The CDR3, as DNA: TGCGCCAGCAGTGAGTCAAAGGGCCCTCCGGCGGAGAAACTGTTTTTT. It codes for CASSESKGPPAEKLFF.